This T cell receptor (beta chain) emerged from a study of blood T cells in healthy people across ages. Trimming cost V 3 bases and J 0 bases, with 6 bases left between them. The CDR3 loop spans 12 amino acids. Germline CDR1 DFQATT, CDR2 SNEGSKA (reference sequence). Next came a second PCR, run for about 6 to 12 cycles, which used a sample-barcoded 5' primer along with a J-beta primer mix. Each CDR3 protein is one row after TCRdb ran MiXCR on the 5' RACE reads. The table lists some 800,000 distinct CDR3 sequences, around 25% of them singletons, with under 4% in the top ten. These same data were also listed under a study on T cells of mothers and their children.

The chain carries TRBV20-1 and TRBJ2-7; tentative D call: TRBD2 (6 bases). The receptor was derived from a boy between 10 and 17 years old in good health. Source material: blood. Written as DNA, the CDR3 is TGCAGTGCTAGGGGGGGCTCCTACGAGCAGTACTTC. The encoded protein is CSARGGSYEQYF.